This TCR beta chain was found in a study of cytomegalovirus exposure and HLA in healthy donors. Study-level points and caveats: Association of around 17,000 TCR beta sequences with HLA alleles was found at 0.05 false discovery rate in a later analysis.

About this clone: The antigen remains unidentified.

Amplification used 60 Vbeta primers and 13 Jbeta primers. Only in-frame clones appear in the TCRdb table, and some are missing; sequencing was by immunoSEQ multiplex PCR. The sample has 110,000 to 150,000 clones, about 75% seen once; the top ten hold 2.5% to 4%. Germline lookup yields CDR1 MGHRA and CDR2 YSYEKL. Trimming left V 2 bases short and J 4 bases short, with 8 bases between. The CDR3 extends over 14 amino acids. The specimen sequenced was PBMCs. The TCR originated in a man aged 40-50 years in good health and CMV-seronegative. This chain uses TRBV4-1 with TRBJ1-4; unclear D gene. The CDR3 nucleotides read TGCGCCAGCAGCCAACCGTACAGTAATGAAAAACTGTTTTTT. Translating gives CASSQPYSNEKLFF.